This T cell receptor (beta chain) was identified during a study of OX40 agonist ivuxolimab in advanced cancers. TCRdb's copy holds only in-frame clones and misses some; the assay was immunoSEQ multiplex PCR. The sample holds 57,000 or so clones, around 86% seen once. The CDR3 is made up of 14 amino acids. Germline V lookup: CDR1 LNHDA, CDR2 SQIVND (reference sequence). The junction had 3 bases not matched to a gene; V was cut back by 3 bases and J by 4 bases. This clonotype was obtained from an adult with an advanced solid tumor such as melanoma, head and neck, liver or kidney cancer. The starting material was CD4+ or CD8+ T cells sorted from blood, obtained in a trial of the OX40 agonist ivuxolimab. V is TRBV19 and J is TRBJ2-5; TRBD1 matches 9 bases. CDR3 nucleotides: TGTGCCAGTAGTATCGGACAGGGGCCAGAGACCCAGTACTTC. This gives the protein CASSIGQGPETQYF.